Listed below are T cell receptor beta chains from one sample, sequenced in a study of blood T cell repertoires in COVID-19. Profiled with immunoSEQ multiplex PCR; TCRdb holds only in-frame clones, not every one. The sample lists about 180,000 clones; over 70% were seen once. Sequenced input: peripheral blood. These receptors originate from a woman in her 40s with COVID-19, enrolled during active disease. Each CDR3 is given without its conserved first and last residue.

V: TRBV5-4; J: TRBJ1-2; CDR3: ASSLKGQGGYGYT
V: TRBV6-5; J: TRBJ2-7; CDR3: ASREGEQY
V: TRBV6-2/TRBV6-3; J: TRBJ2-1; CDR3: ASSRGLGPTYNEQF
V: TRBV7-9; J: TRBJ1-1; CDR3: ASSPEGGRNTEAF
V: TRBV4-1; J: TRBJ1-1; CDR3: ASSTQGASEAF
V: TRBV3-1/TRBV3-2; J: TRBJ1-2; CDR3: ASSLADRWIYGYT
V: TRBV7-9; J: TRBJ1-1; CDR3: ASSFQGGITEAF
V: TRBV11-2; J: TRBJ2-1; CDR3: ASSQTSREYNEQF
V: TRBV5-1; J: TRBJ1-2; CDR3: ASSLGQSYGYT
V: TRBV20-1; J: TRBJ2-7; CDR3: SASGDRGRYEQY
V: TRBV7-2; J: TRBJ1-4; CDR3: ASSPGQGQGKLF
V: TRBV14; J: TRBJ2-6; CDR3: ASSPRDRGRSGANVLT
V: TRBV5-6; J: TRBJ2-1; CDR3: ASSFSAGGYEQF
V: TRBV24-1; J: TRBJ1-2; CDR3: ATSDKTGASYGYT
V: TRBV24-1; J: TRBJ2-2; CDR3: ATSAGVGLSGELF
V: TRBV3-1/TRBV3-2; J: TRBJ2-1; CDR3: ASSQDRGAQF
V: TRBV5-4; J: TRBJ1-6; CDR3: ASSSGQGVRSPLH
V: TRBV6-6; J: TRBJ2-2; CDR3: ASSPSLAGEFELF
V: TRBV7-8; J: TRBJ1-4; CDR3: ASSLTGGVLTNEKLF
V: TRBV12-3/TRBV12-4; J: TRBJ1-2; CDR3: ASRRISGYT
V: TRBV2; J: TRBJ2-1; CDR3: ASGDRYPQF
V: TRBV5-1; J: TRBJ1-2; CDR3: ASSLTRWGTGVGYT
V: TRBV3-1/TRBV3-2; J: TRBJ1-2; CDR3: ATAGGSYGYT
V: TRBV19; J: TRBJ2-6; CDR3: ASSIGGAANVLT